This entry describes one T cell receptor beta chain. This sample is part of a study of blood T cell repertoires in COVID-19. About the research overall: Specimens from acute and convalescent COVID-19 originated in the United States, Italy and Spain. Sample material is recorded as cDNA or gDNA derived from T cells, B-cell-depleted T cells, or PBMCs.

Per the authors' pipeline: Reference gene primer amplification gave estimated nucleated cell counts. The repertoire was sequenced with immunoSEQ multiplex PCR; TCRdb's copy has only in-frame clones and lacks some. V, J and clone size reflect that table, while D and trimming were determined from the DNA. There are about 220,000 clones in the sample; approximately 81% occur only once, and nearly 20% lies in the top ten. CDR3 length equals 15 residues. Trimming took off 5 bases at V and 2 bases at J, with 16 bases between the two ends. From germline, CDR1 is LNHDA and CDR2 SQIVND (reference sequence). The chain links TRBV19 to TRBJ2-7, with D perhaps TRBD2 (6 bases). The specimen was peripheral blood. The sequence came from a young man with active or convalescent COVID-19. This CDR3 reads CASSQGTSRPYEQYF. For the CDR3, the DNA is TGTGCCAGTAGTCAAGGGACTTCCAGACCCTACGAGCAGTACTTC.